The 3 T cell receptor beta chains below were found in one sample sequenced in a study of T-cell memory formation after mild COVID-19. TCRdb reprocessed the 5' RACE reads with MiXCR, giving one entry per CDR3 protein. The table has about 620,000 distinct CDR3 sequences, roughly 18% seen once. The material sequenced was PBMCs or a T cell subset sorted from them (not recorded which). Source of these receptors: an adult woman who had mild COVID-19 (a few samples of this study predate the infection). Cell type and time point are not known.

The rearrangement uses TRBV7-9 and TRBJ1-1; D gene uncertain. In germline, CDR1 is SEHNR, CDR2 FQNEAQ (reference sequence). The CDR3 loop spans 15 amino acids. V was trimmed by 5 bases and J by 0 bases, leaving 13 bases between them. The CDR3 is CASSPAERMNTEAFF. CDR3 DNA: TGTGCCAGCAGCCCCGCGGAGAGAATGAACACTGAAGCTTTCTTT.

This clonotype appeared many times. One end of the junction fails to match germline, which may point to a read error. The gene calls are TRBV18 and TRBJ2-2; no definite D call. There are 12 residues in the CDR3. Germline CDR1 is KGHSH and CDR2 is LQKENI. CDR3 coding DNA: TGTGCCAGCTCTCCACTACCCGGGGAGCTGTTTTTT. It yields the protein CASSPLPGELFF.

Only a few counts were recorded for this clonotype. This chain connects TRBV20-1 to TRBJ1-2; 8 nucleotides match TRBD1. CDR1 is DFQATT and CDR2 is SNEGSKA in the germline V gene (reference sequence). V shed 3 bases, J shed 8 bases, and the junction held 5 bases outside the gene matches. The CDR3 extends over 12 amino acids. The CDR3 sequence: CSARDREAGYTF. The CDR3 coding sequence is TGCAGTGCTAGGGACAGGGAAGCGGGCTACACCTTC.